The 26 T cell receptor beta chains in this list originate from one sample, sequenced in a study of shared clonotypes between healthy human individuals. Some clones are missing from TCRdb's copy, which holds only in-frame ones; the method was immunoSEQ multiplex PCR. Among hundreds of thousands of clones listed, around 92% were seen once. Positive CCR7 selection of CD45RO-negative cells yielded the naive CD8 cells, and terminally differentiated effector memory CD45RA+ cells were excluded. Sequenced material: naive CD8+ T cells sorted from blood. The receptors come from a man aged 30 to 39 in good health.

The rearrangement joins TRBV28 to TRBJ1-3, with D unclear. Trimming stripped 0 bases from V and 8 bases from J, with 17 bases between. This CDR3 is 16 amino acids long. In germline, CDR1 is MDHEN, CDR2 SYDVKM. The CDR3 coding sequence is TGTGCCAGCAGTTTATGCTGGAGGGTGTTTCGATACACCATATATTTT. It encodes CASSLCWRVFRYTIYF. Based on the CDR3 plus reference TRBV28 and TRBJ1-3, the full variable domain is DVKVTQSSRYLVKRTGEKVFLECVQDMDHENMFWYRQDPGLGLRLIYFSYDVKMKEKGDIPEGYSVSREKKERFSLILESASTNQTSMYLCASSLCWRVFRYTIYFGEGSWLTVV.

This clone was seen only once. The J gene is TRBJ1-2, the V gene TRBV11-2; the match to TRBD1 covers 9 bases. Losses at the gene ends were 4 bases for V and 3 bases for J; bases not matched to a gene: 9. The V gene's germline CDR1 is SGHAT and CDR2 FQNNGV. CDR3 size: 16 residues. CDR3 in amino acids: CASSSNDGTGHYGYTF. Here the CDR3 DNA reads TGTGCCAGCAGCTCGAATGACGGGACAGGGCACTATGGCTACACCTTC.

The chain recombines TRBV29-1 with TRBJ2-5; D possibly corresponds to TRBD2 (6 bases). Per the germline V gene, CDR1 is SQVTM and CDR2 is ANQGSEA. V gave up 6 bases and J gave up 9 bases, with 17 bases separating them. The CDR3 has 12 amino acids. CDR3 bases: TGCAGCGTGGAGGGACTGTCAATGGCCCAGTACTTC. It yields the protein CSVEGLSMAQYF.

V is TRBV28 and J is TRBJ2-7, with 9 bases aligning to TRBD1. V lost 5 bases and J lost 5; bases outside the gene matches: 7. CDR1 MDHEN and CDR2 SYDVKM come from the germline V gene. This CDR3 contains 14 residues. The CDR3 is CASSNRGQGDEQYF. In DNA, the CDR3 is TGTGCCAGCAGTAACAGGGGGCAGGGGGACGAGCAGTACTTC.

This rearrangement joins TRBV7-9 to TRBJ2-1; a possible D gene is TRBD2 (5 bases). CDR1 is SEHNR and CDR2 is FQNEAQ in the germline V gene (reference sequence). V was trimmed by 5 bases and J by 7 bases, leaving 9 bases between them. This CDR3 is 12 amino acids long. This CDR3 reads CASSGPGNEQFF. The CDR3 region has the DNA TGTGCCAGCAGCGGACCGGGGAATGAGCAGTTCTTC.

This sequence joins TRBV18 and TRBJ1-5; 8 nucleotides line up with TRBD1. This CDR3 comprises 17 residues. The J segment lost 9 bases and the V segment lost 6 bases, leaving 19 bases of the junction unmatched. Germline V gene sequence: CDR1 KGHSH, CDR2 LQKENI. CDR3 bases: TGTGCCAGCTCCCCCGGGACAGGTTATTTTGTATCATCGCCCCAGCATTTT. Translation gives CASSPGTGYFVSSPQHF.

The J gene is TRBJ2-6, the V gene TRBV6-4; D gene ambiguous. V was clipped by 5 bases and J by 2 bases, with 7 bases between them. Germline V gene data show CDR1 as MRHNA and CDR2 as SNTAGT. The CDR3 runs to 14 residues. CDR3 sequence: CASSPVTGANVLTF. CDR3 DNA: TGTGCCAGCAGTCCGGTTACTGGGGCCAACGTCCTGACTTTC.

V gene TRBV5-4 combines with J gene TRBJ1-2, with 7 bases fitting TRBD1. This CDR3 has 17 amino acids. J lost 7 bases, V lost 0 bases, and 15 bases had no gene match. The germline V gene encodes CDR1 SGHNT and CDR2 YYREEE (reference sequence). The CDR3 here is CASSLGTGDLVMRGYTF. The DNA of the CDR3 is TGTGCCAGCAGCTTGGGCACAGGGGATTTAGTTATGCGTGGCTACACCTTC.

The chain carries TRBV19 and TRBJ2-1, with D maybe TRBD2 (5 bases). The CDR3 consists of 15 residues. V shed 5 bases and J shed 3 bases, with 14 bases lying between them. Germline V gives CDR1 LNHDA, CDR2 SQIVND (reference sequence). The CDR3 DNA reads as TGTGCCAGTAGTCATAGCGAGTATGGCTACAATGAGCAGTTCTTC. Translation gives CASSHSEYGYNEQFF.

The gene calls are TRBV6-1 and TRBJ2-7; the D gene is possibly TRBD2 (6 bases). Trimming removed 1 base from V and 3 bases from J, with 13 bases in between. This CDR3 spans 15 amino acids. In germline, CDR1 is MNHNS, CDR2 SASEGT. The CDR3 bases are TGTGCCAGCAGTGAAGATCAGCGGGCCTTCTACGAGCAGTACTTC. Amino acids: CASSEDQRAFYEQYF.

The chain uses TRBV5-1 and TRBJ2-2, with TRBD2 identical over 7 bases. The CDR3 is 16 residues long. Germline V gene data show CDR1 as SGHRS and CDR2 as YFSETQ. Germline trimming cut 5 bases from V and 0 bases from J; bases unmatched to any gene: 7. The CDR3 sequence: CASSPRAGANTGELFF. CDR3 DNA sequence: TGCGCCAGCAGTCCGAGGGCGGGAGCGAACACCGGGGAGCTGTTTTTT.

The V and J genes are TRBV13 and TRBJ2-1, with 12 positions matching TRBD2. The germline V gene encodes CDR1 PRHDT and CDR2 FYEKMQ (reference sequence). The CDR3 has 16 amino acids. J lost 6 bases, V lost 5 bases, and 8 bases had no gene match. The CDR3 DNA reads as TGTGCCAGCAGCCCGATGACTAGCGGGAGCTTCAATGAGCAGTTCTTC. Its translation is CASSPMTSGSFNEQFF.

The J gene is TRBJ2-5, the V gene TRBV7-8, with 12 nucleotides matching TRBD2. V dropped 1 base and J dropped 2; count of bases not matched to a gene: 17. The germline V gene has CDR1 SGHVS and CDR2 FQNEAQ. The CDR3 sequence is 21 residues long. CDR3 in amino acids: CASSLGWFVERTSGIQETQYF. Written as DNA, the CDR3 is TGTGCCAGCAGCTTAGGTTGGTTCGTGGAACGGACTAGCGGGATACAAGAGACCCAGTACTTC.

V usage is TRBV13 and J usage is TRBJ1-2; 7 nucleotides line up with TRBD1. Germline CDR1 reads PRHDT; CDR2 reads FYEKMQ (reference sequence). Germline trimming cut 8 bases from V and 4 bases from J; bases unmatched to any gene: 13. CDR3 length equals 15 residues. The DNA of the CDR3 is TGTGCCAGCCAAAAAATTTCGGGACAGATCTATGGCTACACCTTC. Protein sequence: CASQKISGQIYGYTF.

This chain links TRBV21-1 with TRBJ2-1; the table's TRBD1 call for D was not verified on the DNA. TRBV21-1 counts as a pseudogene. The CDR3 contains 13 residues. DNA of the CDR3: TGTGCCAGCAGGGGACAGGGAGAGAATGAGCAGTTCTTC. Its translation is CASRGQGENEQFF.

The V call is TRBV27, the J call TRBJ2-3; 12 bases line up with TRBD2. The germline CDR1 and CDR2 sequences are MNHEY and SMNVEV (reference sequence). Unmatched junction bases numbered 10, after V lost 5 bases and J lost 1 base. CDR3 length: 18 residues. CDR3 sequence reads: CASSKLRTSGVGTDTQYF. CDR3 sequence (DNA): TGTGCCAGCAGTAAATTACGGACTAGCGGGGTGGGCACAGATACGCAGTATTTT.

This chain connects TRBV15 to TRBJ2-1; D not resolved. There are 15 residues in the CDR3. V gave up 4 bases and J gave up 2 bases, with 12 bases separating them. Per the germline V gene, CDR1 is LNHNV and CDR2 is YYDKDF (reference sequence). CDR3 in DNA: TGTGCCACCAGCACCACCAGAGCCGCCTACAATGAGCAGTTCTTC. As protein: CATSTTRAAYNEQFF.

The rearrangement joins TRBV9 to TRBJ2-2, with a possible D match to TRBD1 (6 bases). The CDR3 consists of 12 residues. Germline CDR1 reads SGDLS; CDR2 reads YYNGEE. V was cut by 2 bases and J by 9 bases, with 8 bases left in between. Written as DNA, the CDR3 is TGTGCCAGCAGCGTCCAGGGGCGGGAGCTGTTTTTT. This codes for CASSVQGRELFF.

The chain joins TRBV2 to TRBJ1-1; D gene unclear. CDR1 is SNHLY and CDR2 is FYNNEI in the germline V gene. The CDR3 spans 14 residues. V was shortened by 2 bases and J by 1 base, with 8 bases between the two germline ends. The CDR3 sequence is CASSEPARNTEAFF. CDR3 nucleotide sequence: TGTGCCAGCAGTGAACCGGCAAGGAACACTGAAGCTTTCTTT. The entire variable domain, with the rest obtained from reference TRBV2 and TRBJ1-1, is as follows: EPEVTQTPSHQVTQMGQEVILRCVPISNHLYFYWYRQILGQKVEFLVSFYNNEISEKSEIFDDQFSVERPDGSNFTLKIRSTKLEDSAMYFCASSEPARNTEAFFGQGTRLTVV.

The chain links TRBV5-1 to TRBJ1-4; D call uncertain. CDR1 and CDR2 from the germline V gene are SGHRS and YFSETQ. The CDR3 contains 14 residues. The germline V and J ends were trimmed by 7 bases and 4 bases, with 14 bases remaining between them. In DNA, the CDR3 is TGCGCCAGCTCGGAAATAGACCTTAATGAAAAACTGTTTTTT. This gives the protein CASSEIDLNEKLFF.

The rearrangement links TRBV5-5 to TRBJ2-7; D remains ambiguous. CDR1 and CDR2 from the germline V gene are SGHKS and YYEKEE (reference sequence). The CDR3 length is 16 residues. V was trimmed by 0 bases and J by 0 bases, leaving 13 bases between them. The CDR3 DNA is TGTGCCAGCAGCTTGGTGTTAGGGCCATACTCCTACGAGCAGTACTTC. Translated: CASSLVLGPYSYEQYF.

This clone was seen just once. The CDR3 DNA is TGTGCCAGCAGCTTCACCAGGGCCTACCCCTCACTCACAGATACGCAGTATTTT. The encoded protein is CASSFTRAYPSLTDTQYF. The rearrangement joins TRBV7-9 to TRBJ2-3; D perhaps matches TRBD1 (5 bases). Germline CDR1 reads SEHNR; CDR2 reads FQNEAQ (reference sequence). V lost 3 bases, J lost 2 bases, and 21 bases lay in between. The CDR3 contains 18 residues.

This chain joins TRBV14 and TRBJ2-5, with D perhaps being TRBD1 or TRBD2 (5 bases each). The CDR3 runs 12 residues. The germline V gene encodes CDR1 SGHDN and CDR2 FVKESK. V gave up 3 bases and J gave up 5 bases, with 7 bases separating them. This chain's CDR3 is CASSQGEETQYF. For the CDR3, the DNA is TGTGCCAGCAGCCAGGGGGAGGAGACCCAGTACTTC. Together with reference TRBV14 and TRBJ2-5, the CDR3 gives the full variable domain: EAGVTQFPSHSVIEKGQTVTLRCDPISGHDNLYWYRRVMGKEIKFLLHFVKESKQDESGMPNNRFLAERTGGTYSTLKVQPAELEDSGVYFCASSQGEETQYFGPGTRLLVL.

The chain uses TRBV6-1 and TRBJ2-2; D not resolved. Between the trimmed V and J ends, which lost 5 bases and 2 bases, there was a span of 6 bases. The CDR3 length is 13 residues. Per the germline V gene, CDR1 is MNHNS and CDR2 is SASEGT. CDR3 sequence: CASSSRNTGELFF. The CDR3 DNA is TGTGCCAGCAGTTCCAGAAACACCGGGGAGCTGTTTTTT.

This clone came up once. The chain employs TRBV25-1 and TRBJ1-1; TRBD1 agrees at 9 bases. CDR1 and CDR2 from the germline V gene are MGHDK and SYGVNS. V was clipped by 1 base and J by 4 bases; unmatched bases: 10. The CDR3 length is 17 residues. The CDR3 region is CASSEFPGTGMITEAFF. CDR3 in DNA: TGTGCCAGCAGTGAATTTCCCGGGACAGGGATGATCACTGAAGCTTTCTTT.

The chain uses TRBV27 and TRBJ1-5; TRBD1 is a possible D gene (6 bases). There are 17 residues in the CDR3. V shed 5 bases and J shed 0 bases, with 17 bases lying between them. Germline assignment: CDR1 MNHEY and CDR2 SMNVEV (reference sequence). The chain's CDR3 is CASSRGAGPYSNQPQHF. The CDR3, as DNA: TGTGCCAGCAGTAGGGGGGCAGGACCCTATAGCAATCAGCCCCAGCATTTT.